This T cell receptor beta chain was sequenced during a study of T cell responses to AZD1222 COVID-19 vaccine. Study-level points and caveats: Two AZD1222 doses significantly raised spike-specific TCR breadth and depth over controls. Baseline seropositivity occurred in only a handful of AZD1222 recipients. Along spike, vaccine-associated CD4 TCRs were found throughout, with dominance at 160-218 and 743-854.

The assay was immunoSEQ multiplex PCR, and TCRdb's table has in-frame clones only and misses some. The table lists 150,000 or so clones, about 90% of them singletons. This CDR3 contains 14 residues. V was trimmed by 2 bases and J by 0 bases, leaving 5 bases between them. Germline V gene data show CDR1 as MNHNY and CDR2 as SVGAGI (reference sequence). Combined were second doses at about 4 or about 12 weeks. Note on this clone: Antigen specificity is unknown.

The sequence derives from an adult who received the AZD1222 COVID-19 vaccine. The sample in question was peripheral blood, obtained 28 days after the second AZD1222 dose. The rearrangement uses TRBV6-6 and TRBJ1-5; D is undetermined. CDR3 residues: CASSYRNSNQPQHF. Here the CDR3 DNA reads TGTGCCAGCAGTTACAGGAATAGCAATCAGCCCCAGCATTTT.